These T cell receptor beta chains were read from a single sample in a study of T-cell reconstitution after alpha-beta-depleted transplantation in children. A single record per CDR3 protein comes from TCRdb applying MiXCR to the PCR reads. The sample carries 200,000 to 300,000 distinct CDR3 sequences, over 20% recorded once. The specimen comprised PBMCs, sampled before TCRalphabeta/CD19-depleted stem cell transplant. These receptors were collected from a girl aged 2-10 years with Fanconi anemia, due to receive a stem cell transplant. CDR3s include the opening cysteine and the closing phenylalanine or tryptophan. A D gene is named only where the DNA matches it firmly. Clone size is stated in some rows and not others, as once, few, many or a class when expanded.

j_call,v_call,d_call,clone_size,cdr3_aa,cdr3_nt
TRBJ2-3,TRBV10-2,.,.,CASSESAPGLGADTQYF,TGCGCCAGCAGTGAGTCGGCCCCGGGTCTAGGGGCAGATACGCAGTATTTT
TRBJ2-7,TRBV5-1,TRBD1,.,CASSWDRNSYEQYF,TGCGCCAGCAGCTGGGACAGGAACTCCTACGAGCAGTACTTC
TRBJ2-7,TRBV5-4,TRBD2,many,CASSLWVLAGKSEQYF,TGTGCCAGCAGCTTGTGGGTACTAGCGGGAAAGAGCGAGCAGTACTTC
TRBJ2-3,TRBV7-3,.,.,CASSLSSPEEDTQYF,TGTGCCAGCAGCTTATCCAGCCCGGAGGAAGATACGCAGTATTTT
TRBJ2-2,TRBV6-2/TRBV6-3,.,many,CASSDPRGQVVTGELFF,TGTGCCAGCAGTGACCCTCGCGGCCAGGTGGTCACCGGGGAGCTGTTTTTT
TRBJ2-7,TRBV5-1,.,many,CASSSGYSYEQYF,TGCGCCAGCAGCTCAGGGTACTCCTACGAGCAGTACTTC
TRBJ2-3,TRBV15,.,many,CATSPRVVNTDTQYF,TGTGCCACCAGCCCCCGTGTAGTGAACACAGATACGCAGTATTTT
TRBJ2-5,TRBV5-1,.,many,CASSLAIGEWVRETQYF,TGCGCCAGCAGCTTGGCCATAGGGGAATGGGTAAGAGAGACCCAGTACTTC
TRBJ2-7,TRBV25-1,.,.,CASSESGTDLTYEQYF,TGTGCCAGCAGTGAATCAGGGACGGATCTGACCTACGAGCAGTACTTC
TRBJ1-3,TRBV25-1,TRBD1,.,CASSEFLRDRGPSGNTIYF,TGTGCCAGCAGTGAATTCTTAAGGGACAGGGGACCGTCTGGAAACACCATATATTTT
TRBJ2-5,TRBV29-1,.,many,CSVATGQETQYF,TGCAGCGTCGCAACAGGACAAGAGACCCAGTACTTC
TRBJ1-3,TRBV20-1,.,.,CSARDLKGNTIYF,TGCAGTGCCCGGGATCTGAAGGGAAACACCATATATTTT
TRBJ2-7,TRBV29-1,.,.,CSVGGGSGYEQYF,TGCAGCGTTGGAGGGGGGAGTGGCTACGAGCAGTACTTC
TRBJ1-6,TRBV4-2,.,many,CASSQDPARGGSPLHF,TGTGCCAGCAGCCAAGATCCGGCCCGGGGAGGTTCACCCCTCCACTTT
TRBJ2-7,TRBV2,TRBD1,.,CASSGTGFEQYF,TGTGCCAGCAGCGGGACAGGGTTCGAGCAGTACTTC
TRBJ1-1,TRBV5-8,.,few,CASSLDQRNTEAFF,TGTGCCAGCAGCTTGGATCAGAGGAACACTGAAGCTTTCTTT
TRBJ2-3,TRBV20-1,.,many,CSARDPRLERTDTQYF,TGCAGTGCTAGAGATCCGAGACTAGAAAGAACAGATACGCAGTATTTT
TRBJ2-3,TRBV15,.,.,CATSRVGRWRDDTDTQYF,TGTGCCACCAGCAGAGTGGGGAGATGGCGGGACGACACAGATACGCAGTATTTT
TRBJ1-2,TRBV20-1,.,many,CSARGVQDYGYTF,TGCAGTGCTAGAGGGGTCCAGGACTATGGCTACACCTTC
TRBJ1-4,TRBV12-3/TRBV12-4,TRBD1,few,CASSSLIRDRDTTNEKLFF,TGTGCCAGCAGTTCCCTTATCCGGGACAGGGACACAACTAATGAAAAACTGTTTTTT
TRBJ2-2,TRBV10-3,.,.,CAISEPRTALNTGELFF,TGTGCCATCAGTGAGCCCCGGACAGCCTTGAACACCGGGGAGCTGTTTTTT
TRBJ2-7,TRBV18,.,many,CASSPGQSSYEQYF,TGTGCCAGCAGTCCCGGACAGAGCTCCTACGAGCAGTACTTC
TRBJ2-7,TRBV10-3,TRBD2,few,CASSEGLAGVYEQYF,TGTGCCAGCAGTGAGGGACTAGCGGGAGTTTACGAGCAGTACTTC
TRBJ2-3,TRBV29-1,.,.,CSVEDPFQGRTDTQYF,TGCAGCGTTGAAGATCCATTCCAGGGAAGGACAGATACGCAGTATTTT
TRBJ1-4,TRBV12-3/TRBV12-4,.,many,CASSFSRNEKLFF,TGTGCCAGCAGTTTCTCACGTAATGAAAAACTGTTTTTT
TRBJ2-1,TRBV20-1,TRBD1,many,CSARVQGEYNEQFF,TGCAGTGCTAGGGTTCAGGGGGAATACAATGAGCAGTTCTTC
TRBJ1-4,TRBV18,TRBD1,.,CASRPGQAIKLFF,TGTGCCAGCCGGCCGGGACAGGCGATCAAACTGTTTTTT
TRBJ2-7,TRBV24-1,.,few,CATSDSQGEQYF,TGTGCCACCAGTGACTCCCAGGGTGAGCAGTACTTC
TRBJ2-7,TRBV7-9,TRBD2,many,CASSLAPGLAGSYEQYF,TGTGCCAGCAGCTTAGCGCCTGGACTAGCGGGCTCCTACGAGCAGTACTTC
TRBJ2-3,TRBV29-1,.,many,CSVARGSTDTQYF,TGCAGCGTTGCCAGGGGAAGCACAGATACGCAGTATTTT
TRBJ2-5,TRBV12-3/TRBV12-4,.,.,CASNIRSQETQYF,TGTGCCAGCAACATTCGATCCCAAGAGACCCAGTACTTC
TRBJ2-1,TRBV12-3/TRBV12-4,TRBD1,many,CASRLFLVTGNYNEQFF,TGTGCCAGCAGGCTCTTTCTCGTGACAGGGAATTACAATGAGCAGTTCTTC